The present TCR beta chain was sequenced within a study of persistence of HIV-infected CD4 T cells. In the case of this clone: Its target is unknown. Other DNA sequences in this specimen translate into the identical CDR3.

Cells were stimulated nonspecifically with anti-CD3/anti-CD28 magnetic beads. Responding CD4+ T cells were sorted by upregulation of both CD40 ligand and CD69. For approximately 17 hours, CD8-depleted PBMCs received anti-CD28/CD49d costimulation, a CD40-blocking antibody and enfuvirtide. Sequencing used immunoSEQ version 4 in survey mode. Profiled with immunoSEQ multiplex PCR; TCRdb holds only in-frame clones, not every one. The sample includes about 43,000 clones, 89% of them seen just once. The CDR3 contains 16 residues. V dropped 3 bases and J dropped 0; count of bases not matched to a gene: 5. Per germline, CDR1 SGHRS and CDR2 YFSETQ.

V usage is TRBV5-1 and J usage is TRBJ1-3; 8 nucleotides match TRBD1. This sequence originates from an adult man with HIV who was CMV-seropositive. The specimen was CD4+ T cells sorted from PBMCs after approximately 20-hour stimulation, collected from a patient who received antiretroviral therapy. The CDR3 loop is CASSSGQESSGNTIYF. DNA of the CDR3: TGCGCCAGCAGCTCGGGACAGGAGAGCTCTGGAAACACCATATATTTT.